One and the same sample provided the 15 T cell receptor beta chains below, sequenced in a study of blood T cell repertoires in COVID-19. This table comes from immunoSEQ multiplex PCR, and its TCRdb copy is limited to in-frame clones, with some not included. The sample gives about 74,000 clones, 88% of which show up once; roughly 2.6% is in the top ten. Sequencing was carried out using peripheral blood. These receptors all come from a man aged 65 to 79 with active or convalescent COVID-19.

The chain recombines TRBV28 with TRBJ2-1; no clear D gene. Germline V gene sequence: CDR1 MDHEN, CDR2 SYDVKM. The CDR3 runs 13 residues. V lost 7 bases and J 0 bases, leaving 7 bases between the germline ends. This CDR3 reads CASISSSYNEQFF. In DNA form, the CDR3 reads TGTGCCAGCATCTCTAGCTCCTACAATGAGCAGTTCTTC.

The chain recombines TRBV3-1 (or the pseudogene TRBV3-2) with TRBJ2-1; D is perhaps TRBD2 (7 bases). V shed 3 bases and J shed 7 bases, with 16 bases lying between them. Germline V CDR1 and CDR2: LGHDT, YNNKEL (reference sequence). This CDR3 has 15 amino acids. CDR3 sequence reads: CASSHNRGARNEQFF. The CDR3 DNA sequence: TGTGCCAGCAGCCATAATCGGGGGGCAAGGAATGAGCAGTTCTTC.

This chain joins TRBV27 and TRBJ1-1; no clear D. V was pared by 1 base and J by 1 base, with 10 bases between. The germline gives CDR1 MNHEY, CDR2 SMNVEV (reference sequence). The CDR3 has 15 amino acids. CDR3 in amino acids: CASSLLSPGNTEAFF. The CDR3 DNA reads TGTGCCAGCAGTTTATTAAGTCCCGGGAACACTGAAGCTTTCTTT.

The chain has TRBV3-1 (or the pseudogene TRBV3-2) and TRBJ2-3; weak D call: TRBD1 (5 bases). V lost 2 bases and J lost 3, with 9 bases in between. In germline, CDR1 is LGHDT, CDR2 YNNKEL (reference sequence). This CDR3 contains 14 residues. The CDR3 nucleotides are TGTGCCAGCAGCCAACAGGGCGTTACAGATACGCAGTATTTT. This codes for CASSQQGVTDTQYF.

This rearrangement joins TRBV28 to TRBJ2-3; TRBD2 agrees at 12 bases. The CDR3 consists of 17 residues. V lost 2 bases and J lost 2; bases outside the gene matches: 5. The germline CDR1 and CDR2 sequences are MDHEN and SYDVKM. CDR3 DNA sequence: TGTGCCAGCAGTTTACCCGGACTAGCGGGAAACACAGATACGCAGTATTTT. Protein: CASSLPGLAGNTDTQYF.

The chain has TRBV12-3 or TRBV12-4 and TRBJ1-5, with D possibly matching TRBD1 (5 bases). The CDR3 is 13 amino acids. V shed 6 bases and J shed 7 bases, with 13 bases lying between them. The CDR3: CASSGQGYQPQHF. In DNA form, the CDR3 reads TGTGCCAGCAGCGGCCAGGGCTACCAGCCCCAGCATTTT.

The CDR3 loop is CASSLTGVNTEAFF. CDR3 DNA: TGTGCCAGCAGTCTGACAGGGGTGAACACTGAAGCTTTCTTT. The chain recombines TRBV28 with TRBJ1-1; 8 bases fit TRBD1. Losses at the gene ends were 5 bases for V and 0 bases for J; bases not matched to a gene: 2. Germline V gene lookup returns CDR1 MDHEN and CDR2 SYDVKM. CDR3 size: 14 residues. Together with reference TRBV28 and TRBJ1-1, the CDR3 gives the full variable domain: DVKVTQSSRYLVKRTGEKVFLECVQDMDHENMFWYRQDPGLGLRLIYFSYDVKMKEKGDIPEGYSVSREKKERFSLILESASTNQTSMYLCASSLTGVNTEAFFGQGTRLTVV.

The chain recombines TRBV5-1 with TRBJ1-1; D is undetermined. The CDR3 sequence is 14 residues long. Per germline, CDR1 SGHRS and CDR2 YFSETQ. V was pared by 5 bases and J by 1 base, with 12 bases between. For the CDR3, the DNA is TGCGCCAGCAGGCGGCAGTTCCAGAACACTGAAGCTTTCTTT. Amino acid sequence: CASRRQFQNTEAFF.

In this sample, this clone turned up a few times. The V call is TRBV7-8, the J call TRBJ1-3, with TRBD1 matching over 7 bases. Trimming cost V 2 bases and J 9 bases; bases outside gene matches: 10. This CDR3 has 15 amino acids. CDR1 is SGHVS, CDR2 FQNEAQ, per germline. The chain's CDR3 is CASSLSGAGGATIYF. The CDR3 DNA is TGTGCCAGCAGCTTATCAGGGGCAGGGGGAGCCACCATATATTTT.

The CDR3 reads CASKGKLAGYNEQFF. The CDR3 DNA is TGTGCCAGCAAAGGAAAACTAGCGGGGTACAATGAGCAGTTCTTC. The J gene is TRBJ2-1, the V gene TRBV11-2; 10 positions match TRBD2. From germline, CDR1 is SGHAT and CDR2 FQNNGV. The CDR3 has 15 residues. V shed 7 bases, J shed 4 bases, and the junction held 7 bases outside the gene matches.

This chain uses TRBV10-2 with TRBJ2-5; tentatively, D is TRBD1 (6 bases). Looked up from germline, CDR1 is WSHSY and CDR2 is SAAADI. The CDR3 is made up of 14 amino acids. V lost 4 bases to trimming and J lost 1 base, with 10 bases between them. The CDR3 nucleotides are TGCGCCAGCAGTGGGACAGCCCGCCAAGAGACCCAGTACTTC. Amino acids: CASSGTARQETQYF.

This clone was seen once. This sequence joins TRBV5-1 and TRBJ2-1; possibly TRBD2 for D (5 bases). Per the germline V gene, CDR1 is SGHRS and CDR2 is YFSETQ. The V end lost 4 bases, the J end lost 10 bases, and 18 bases lay between the germline ends. This CDR3 spans 14 amino acids. In DNA form, the CDR3 reads TGCGCCAGCAGCCTAGAACTATCAACGGGGGAGCAGTTCTTC. It specifies CASSLELSTGEQFF.

This sequence joins TRBV5-1 and TRBJ1-3; TRBD1 might be the D (6 bases). Trimming pared 2 bases from V and 2 bases from J, leaving 8 bases between. The CDR3 has 14 residues. Germline V gene data show CDR1 as SGHRS and CDR2 as YFSETQ. The CDR3 is CASSLQGTGNTIYF. CDR3 nucleotides: TGCGCCAGCAGCTTACAGGGTACTGGAAACACCATATATTTT.

This clone was recorded only once. This chain uses TRBV27 with TRBJ1-2; TRBD1 matches at 8 bases. The J segment lost 4 bases and the V segment lost 6 bases, leaving 7 bases of the junction unmatched. The CDR3 is 14 residues long. Germline V CDR1 and CDR2: MNHEY, SMNVEV (reference sequence). The DNA for the CDR3 is TGTGCCAGCAGAAACAGGGGGAGCCTCTATGGCTACACCTTC. Protein product: CASRNRGSLYGYTF.

The chain employs TRBV10-1 and TRBJ2-1, with 8 bases matching TRBD1. This CDR3 region has 15 residues. V lost 6 bases and J lost 8; bases outside the gene matches: 12. The germline gives CDR1 WNHNN, CDR2 SYGVQD (reference sequence). The CDR3 protein is CASSQGASPGDEQFF. In nucleotides, the CDR3 is TGCGCCAGCAGCCAGGGGGCTAGCCCCGGCGATGAGCAGTTCTTC.